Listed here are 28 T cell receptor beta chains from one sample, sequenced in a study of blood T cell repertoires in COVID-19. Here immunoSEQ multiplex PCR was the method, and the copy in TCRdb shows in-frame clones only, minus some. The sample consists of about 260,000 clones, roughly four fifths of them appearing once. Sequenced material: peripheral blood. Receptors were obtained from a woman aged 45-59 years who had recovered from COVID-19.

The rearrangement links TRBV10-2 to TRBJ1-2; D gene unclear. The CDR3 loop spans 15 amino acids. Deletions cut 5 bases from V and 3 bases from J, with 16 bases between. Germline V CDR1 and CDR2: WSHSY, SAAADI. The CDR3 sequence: CASSPLGWEDYGYTF. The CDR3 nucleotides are TGCGCCAGCAGTCCGCTAGGGTGGGAGGACTATGGCTACACCTTC.

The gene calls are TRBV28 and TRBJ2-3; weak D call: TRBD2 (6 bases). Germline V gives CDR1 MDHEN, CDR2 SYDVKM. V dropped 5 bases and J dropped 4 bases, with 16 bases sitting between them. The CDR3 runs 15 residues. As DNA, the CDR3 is TGTGCCAGCAGTCGTGGGGGAGGACGCGCAGATACGCAGTATTTT. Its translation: CASSRGGGRADTQYF.

In DNA, the CDR3 is TGTGCCAGCAGTTTTAAACCGGGACAGGGTTCTGGGGCCAACGTCCTGACTTTC. This encodes CASSFKPGQGSGANVLTF. This chain joins TRBV28 and TRBJ2-6; 9 nucleotides align to TRBD1. Trimming cost V 3 bases and J 1 base; bases outside gene matches: 7. Germline V CDR1 and CDR2: MDHEN, SYDVKM. There are 18 residues in the CDR3.

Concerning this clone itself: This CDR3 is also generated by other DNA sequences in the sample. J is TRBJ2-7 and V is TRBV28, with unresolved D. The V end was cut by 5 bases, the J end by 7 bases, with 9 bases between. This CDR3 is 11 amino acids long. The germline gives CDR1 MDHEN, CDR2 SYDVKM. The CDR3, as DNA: TGTGCCAGCAGTGCCCCGCGAGAGCAGTACTTC. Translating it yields CASSAPREQYF.

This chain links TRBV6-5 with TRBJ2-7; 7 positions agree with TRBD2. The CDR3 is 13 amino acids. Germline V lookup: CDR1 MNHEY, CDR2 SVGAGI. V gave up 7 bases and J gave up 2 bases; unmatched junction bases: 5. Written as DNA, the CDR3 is TGTGCCAGCACCCCGGCGGGGGCCTACGAGCAGTACTTC. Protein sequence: CASTPAGAYEQYF.

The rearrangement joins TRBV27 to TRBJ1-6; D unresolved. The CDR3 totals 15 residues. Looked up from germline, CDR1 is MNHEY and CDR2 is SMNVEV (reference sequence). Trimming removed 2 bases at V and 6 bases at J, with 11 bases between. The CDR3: CASSLGDSSNSPLHF. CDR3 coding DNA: TGTGCCAGCAGTTTAGGCGACTCCAGTAATTCACCCCTCCACTTT.

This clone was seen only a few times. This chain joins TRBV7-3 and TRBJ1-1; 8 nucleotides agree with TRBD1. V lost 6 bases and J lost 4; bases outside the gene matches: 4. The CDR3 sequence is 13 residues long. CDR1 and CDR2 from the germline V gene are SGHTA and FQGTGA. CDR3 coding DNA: TGTGCCAGCAGGGTTGACAGGGGCACTGAAGCTTTCTTT. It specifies CASRVDRGTEAFF. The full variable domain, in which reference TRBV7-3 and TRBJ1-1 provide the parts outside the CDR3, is GAGVSQTPSNKVTEKGKYVELRCDPISGHTALYWYRQSLGQGPEFLIYFQGTGAADDSGLPNDRFFAVRPEGSVSTLKIQRTERGDSAVYLCASRVDRGTEAFFGQGTRLTVV.

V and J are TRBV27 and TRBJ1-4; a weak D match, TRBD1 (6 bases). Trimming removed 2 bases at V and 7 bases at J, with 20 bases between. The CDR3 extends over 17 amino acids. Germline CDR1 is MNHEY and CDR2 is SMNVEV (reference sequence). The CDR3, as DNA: TGTGCCAGCAGTTTAAGGGGAACAGGGAGTCGAGTTGAAAAACTGTTTTTT. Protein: CASSLRGTGSRVEKLFF.

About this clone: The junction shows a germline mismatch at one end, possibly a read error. This CDR3 is CATSSKIGTGAFF. The CDR3 bases are TGTGCCACCAGCAGTAAAATCGGGACAGGCGCTTTCTTC. The V and J genes are TRBV15 and TRBJ2-7; 8 bases line up with TRBD1. Germline CDR1 is LNHNV and CDR2 is YYDKDF (reference sequence). CDR3 length equals 13 residues.

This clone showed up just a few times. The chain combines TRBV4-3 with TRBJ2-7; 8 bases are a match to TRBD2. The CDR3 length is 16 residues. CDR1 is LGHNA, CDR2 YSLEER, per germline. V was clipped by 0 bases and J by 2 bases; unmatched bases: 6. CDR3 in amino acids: CASSQDEGLGTYEQYF. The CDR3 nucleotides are TGCGCCAGCAGCCAAGATGAGGGACTAGGAACCTACGAGCAGTACTTC.

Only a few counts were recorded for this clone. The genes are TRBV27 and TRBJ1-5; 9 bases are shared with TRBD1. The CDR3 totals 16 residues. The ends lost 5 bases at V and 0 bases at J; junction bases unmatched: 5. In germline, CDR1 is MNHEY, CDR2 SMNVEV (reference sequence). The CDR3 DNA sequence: TGTGCCAGCAGTCCCACGACAGGGGGTAGCAATCAGCCCCAGCATTTT. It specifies CASSPTTGGSNQPQHF.

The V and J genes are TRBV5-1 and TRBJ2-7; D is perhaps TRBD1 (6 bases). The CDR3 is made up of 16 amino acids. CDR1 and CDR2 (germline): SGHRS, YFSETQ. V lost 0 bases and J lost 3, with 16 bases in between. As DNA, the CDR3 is TGCGCCAGCAGCTTGGGTCAGGGGCGCCTTATCTACGAGCAGTACTTC. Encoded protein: CASSLGQGRLIYEQYF.

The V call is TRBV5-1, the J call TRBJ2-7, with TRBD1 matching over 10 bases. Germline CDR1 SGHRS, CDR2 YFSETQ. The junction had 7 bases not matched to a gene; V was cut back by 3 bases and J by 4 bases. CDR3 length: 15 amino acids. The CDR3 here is CASSSATGGAYEQYF. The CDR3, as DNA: TGCGCCAGCAGCTCCGCGACAGGGGGCGCATACGAGCAGTACTTC. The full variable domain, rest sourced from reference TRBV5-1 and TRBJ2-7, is KAGVTQTPRYLIKTRGQQVTLSCSPISGHRSVSWYQQTPGQGLQFLFEYFSETQRNKGNFPGRFSGRQFSNSRSEMNVSTLELGDSALYLCASSSATGGAYEQYFGPGTRLTVT.

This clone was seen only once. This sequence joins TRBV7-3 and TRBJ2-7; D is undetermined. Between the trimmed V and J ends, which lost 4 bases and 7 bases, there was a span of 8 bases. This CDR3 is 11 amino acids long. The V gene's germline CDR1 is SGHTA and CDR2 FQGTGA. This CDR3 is CASSSPREQYF. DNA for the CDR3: TGTGCCAGCAGCTCCCCCCGGGAGCAGTACTTC.

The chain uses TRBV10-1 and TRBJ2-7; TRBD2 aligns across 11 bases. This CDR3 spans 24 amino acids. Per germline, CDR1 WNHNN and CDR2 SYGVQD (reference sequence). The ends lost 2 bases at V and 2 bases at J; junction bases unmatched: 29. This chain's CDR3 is CASSEPSSSVDPSGRQNDAYEQYF. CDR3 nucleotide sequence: TGCGCCAGCAGTGAGCCCTCTTCCTCGGTTGACCCTAGCGGGAGGCAGAACGACGCCTACGAGCAGTACTTC.

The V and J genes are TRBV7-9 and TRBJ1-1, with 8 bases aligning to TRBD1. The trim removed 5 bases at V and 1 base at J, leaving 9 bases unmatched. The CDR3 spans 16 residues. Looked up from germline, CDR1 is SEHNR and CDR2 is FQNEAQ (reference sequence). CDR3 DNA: TGTGCCAGCAGCCTCCCCACGACAGGGGCGAACACTGAAGCTTTCTTT. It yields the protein CASSLPTTGANTEAFF.

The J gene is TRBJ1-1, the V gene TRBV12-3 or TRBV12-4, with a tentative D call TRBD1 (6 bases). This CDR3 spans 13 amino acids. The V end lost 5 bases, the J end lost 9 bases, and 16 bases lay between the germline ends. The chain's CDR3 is CASSQGGGLQAFF. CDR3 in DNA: TGTGCCAGCAGTCAAGGGGGAGGGCTGCAAGCTTTCTTT.

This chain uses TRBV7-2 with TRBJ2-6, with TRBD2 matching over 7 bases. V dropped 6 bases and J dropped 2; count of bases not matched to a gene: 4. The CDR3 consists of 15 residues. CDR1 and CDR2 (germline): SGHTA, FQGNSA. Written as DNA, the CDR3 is TGTGCCAGCAGTAATGGGGGGGCTGGGGCCAACGTCCTGACTTTC. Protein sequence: CASSNGGAGANVLTF.

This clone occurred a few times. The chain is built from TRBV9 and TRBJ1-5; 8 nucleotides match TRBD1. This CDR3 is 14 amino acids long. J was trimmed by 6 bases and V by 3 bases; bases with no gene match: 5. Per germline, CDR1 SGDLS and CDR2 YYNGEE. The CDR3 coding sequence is TGTGCCAGCAGCGCCGGACAGGGAGGTCAGCCCCAGCATTTT. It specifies CASSAGQGGQPQHF.

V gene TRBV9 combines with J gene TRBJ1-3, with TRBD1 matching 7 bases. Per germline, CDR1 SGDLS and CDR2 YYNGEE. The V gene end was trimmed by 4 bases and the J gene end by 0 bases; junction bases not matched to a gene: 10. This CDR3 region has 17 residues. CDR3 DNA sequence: TGTGCCAGCAGCCCACGGACAGGACGGAACTCTGGAAACACCATATATTTT. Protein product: CASSPRTGRNSGNTIYF.

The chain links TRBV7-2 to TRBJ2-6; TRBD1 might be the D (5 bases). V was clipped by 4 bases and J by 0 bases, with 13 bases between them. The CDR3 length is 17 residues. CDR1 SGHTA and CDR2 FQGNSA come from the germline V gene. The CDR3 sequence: CASSSRQSFSGANVLTF. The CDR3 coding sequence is TGTGCCAGCAGCTCAAGACAGTCTTTCTCTGGGGCCAACGTCCTGACTTTC.

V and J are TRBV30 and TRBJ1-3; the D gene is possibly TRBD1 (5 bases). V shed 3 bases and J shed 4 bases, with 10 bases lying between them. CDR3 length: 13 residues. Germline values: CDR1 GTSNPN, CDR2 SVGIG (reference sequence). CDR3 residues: CAWRGGFGNTIYF. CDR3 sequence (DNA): TGTGCCTGGAGGGGGGGTTTCGGAAACACCATATATTTT.

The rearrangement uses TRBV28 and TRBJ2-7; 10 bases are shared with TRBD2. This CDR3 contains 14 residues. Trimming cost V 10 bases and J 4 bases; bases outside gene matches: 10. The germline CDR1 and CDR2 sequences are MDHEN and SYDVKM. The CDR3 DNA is TGTGCCATCGATTGGCTAGCGGGAGCATACGAGCAGTACTTC. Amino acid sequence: CAIDWLAGAYEQYF.

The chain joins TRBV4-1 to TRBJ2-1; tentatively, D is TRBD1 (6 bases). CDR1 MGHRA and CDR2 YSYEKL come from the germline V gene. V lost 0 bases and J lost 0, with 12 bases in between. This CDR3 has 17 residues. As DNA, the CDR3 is TGCGCCAGCAGCCAAGATTCCGCAGGGGTCTCCTACAATGAGCAGTTCTTC. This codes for CASSQDSAGVSYNEQFF.

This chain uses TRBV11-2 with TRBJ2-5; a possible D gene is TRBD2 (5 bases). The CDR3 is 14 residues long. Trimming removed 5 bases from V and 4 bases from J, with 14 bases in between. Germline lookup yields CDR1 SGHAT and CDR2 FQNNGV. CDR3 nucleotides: TGTGCCAGCAGCCTTGACTACTTGGGAGAGACCCAGTACTTC. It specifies CASSLDYLGETQYF.

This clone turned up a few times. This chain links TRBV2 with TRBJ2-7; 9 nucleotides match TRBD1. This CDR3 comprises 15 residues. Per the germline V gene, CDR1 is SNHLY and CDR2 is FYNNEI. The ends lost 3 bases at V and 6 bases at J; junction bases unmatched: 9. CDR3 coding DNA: TGTGCCAGCAGTGAGCAACAGGGGGCGCAATCCGAGCAGTACTTC. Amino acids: CASSEQQGAQSEQYF.

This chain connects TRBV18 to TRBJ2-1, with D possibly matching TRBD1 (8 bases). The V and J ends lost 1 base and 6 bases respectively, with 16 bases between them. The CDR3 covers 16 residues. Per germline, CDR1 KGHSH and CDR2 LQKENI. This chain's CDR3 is CASSPRPQGEGNEQFF. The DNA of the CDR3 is TGTGCCAGCTCACCACGACCACAGGGGGAGGGCAATGAGCAGTTCTTC.

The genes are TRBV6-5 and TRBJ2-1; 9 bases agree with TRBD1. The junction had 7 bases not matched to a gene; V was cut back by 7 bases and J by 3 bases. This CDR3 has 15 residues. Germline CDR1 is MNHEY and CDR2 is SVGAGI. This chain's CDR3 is CASKLDRGIYNEQFF. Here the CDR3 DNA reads TGTGCCAGCAAACTGGACAGGGGTATCTACAATGAGCAGTTCTTC.